The T cell receptor (beta chain) under discussion was sequenced for a study of blood T cell repertoires in COVID-19. Original data processing: Using reference gene primer amplification, nucleated cell counts were estimated. Method: immunoSEQ multiplex PCR; TCRdb's copy keeps in-frame clones and lacks some. The DNA was the basis for D and trimming; V, J and clone size are from that table. The sample has 400,000 or so clones; roughly 88% are singletons. Participants spanned ages roughly 18 to 95 years and resided in about two dozen US areas. Cohort assignment relied on participant-reported clinical history. This CDR3 is built from 13 residues. Trimming removed 4 bases at V and 2 bases at J, with 7 bases between. CDR1 LNHDA and CDR2 SQIVND come from the germline V gene (reference sequence).

The specimen sequenced was PBMCs or T cells enriched from blood (not recorded which). V gene TRBV19 combines with J gene TRBJ2-3, with no clear D. This receptor was identified in a woman aged 40-49 years with acute COVID-19. This CDR3 reads CASSTRLTDTQYF. The CDR3 region has the DNA TGTGCCAGTAGTACTCGACTCACAGATACGCAGTATTTT.